Sequencing of this T cell receptor (beta chain) was carried out in a study of blood T cell repertoires in COVID-19. The table came from immunoSEQ multiplex PCR; TCRdb's copy has only in-frame clones and leaves some out. The sample carries about 200,000 clones, approximately 86% recorded once. This clone was seen only a few times. This CDR3 has 16 amino acids. Germline CDR1 reads SGHNT; CDR2 reads YYREEE (reference sequence). Germline trimming cut 4 bases from V and 3 bases from J; bases unmatched to any gene: 5. Membership in each cohort depended on participant-reported clinical history. V is TRBV5-4 and J is TRBJ1-6; 9 positions match TRBD1. This sequence originates from a woman aged 25 to 39 who had been exposed to COVID-19. Source material: PBMCs or T cells enriched from blood (not recorded which). DNA for the CDR3: TGTGCCAGCAGCGCCGGGACAGGGAACTATAATTCACCCCTCCACTTT. This codes for CASSAGTGNYNSPLHF.